What follows describes a single T cell receptor (beta chain). Its antigen remains unknown. Authors of the study amplified TCR beta CDR3 regions from RNA transcripts. HTBI primers were used for first-round RT-PCR of the TCR CDR3. TCRdb passed the multiplex PCR reads through MiXCR, listing each CDR3 protein once. The profile shows about 210,000 distinct CDR3 sequences, 17% of them singletons. V was clipped by 5 bases and J by 1 base, with 11 bases between them. This CDR3 spans 14 amino acids. CDR1 is SGHTA, CDR2 FQGTGA, per germline. The data stem from a study of T cells in Graves' hyperthyroidism and ophthalmopathy. Whole-study results and caveats: Before onset, ophthalmopathy was predicted by the model a median approximately 6.7 months earlier.

The specimen sequenced was blood. The clonotype was recovered from a man in his fifties or sixties with Graves' hyperthyroidism. The chain recombines TRBV7-3 with TRBJ1-1, with D unclear. The CDR3 DNA is TGTGCCAGCAGCGCAGAGGCGTCGAACACTGAAGCTTTCTTT. This translates into CASSAEASNTEAFF.